The clone carrying this T cell receptor (beta chain) occurred many times. No antigen is known for it. Noted time point: newly diagnosed GD, antithyroid drugs for less than 3 months. Preparation of the TCR library used RNA extracted from PBMCs. American Thyroid Association guidelines were used to diagnose Graves' disease. The sample originates from a study of regulatory T cells in long-lasting Graves disease. Overall study: Graves' patients, newly diagnosed, had taken antithyroid drugs under 3 months.

Overall study findings and caveats: Investigators studied peripheral blood only, not thyroid tissue.

Assembly of TCR beta libraries relied on iRepertoire HTBI primers together with Arm-PCR of CDR3 regions. MiXCR was run by TCRdb on the multiplex PCR reads, yielding one entry per CDR3 protein. This table has roughly 380,000 distinct CDR3 sequences, roughly 16% appearing once. This sequence originates from a female donor with Graves disease. Here the sequenced sample was peripheral blood mononuclear cells (PBMCs), taken at new diagnosis, from a patient treated with antithyroid drugs.

CDR3 amino acids: CASSVAWGPSPGAYNEQFF. The CDR3 DNA reads TGTGCCAGCAGCGTAGCTTGGGGACCTTCCCCCGGGGCCTACAATGAGCAGTTCTTC. The chain employs TRBV9 and TRBJ2-1, with D possibly called TRBD1 or TRBD2 (5 bases each). CDR3 length: 19 amino acids. Trimming removed 0 bases from V and 2 bases from J, with 21 bases in between. In germline, CDR1 is SGDLS, CDR2 YYNGEE.